The 25 T cell receptor beta chains below were found in one sample sequenced in a study (TCRdb year 2016). Libraries were constructed by RT-PCR. Sequenced using an Illumina MiSeq. The public sequencing data were trimmed at Q25 with fastp and processed into clonotypes with MiXCR by TCRdb, which kept only in-frame beta chains. Every distinct CDR3 protein forms one entry, paired with its most common genes and DNA. This sample gives more than 550,000 distinct CDR3 sequences in total; 13% to 15% of them show up just once. Roughly 4% of the sample rests with the top ten. Material: memory CD4+ T cells from blood. The source is a female donor in good health, serving as a healthy control.

This clonotype was seen many times. The gene calls are TRBV20-1 and TRBJ2-1; no definite D call. Trimming removed 5 bases from V and 8 bases from J, with 13 bases in between. Germline V lookup: CDR1 DFQATT, CDR2 SNEGSKA (reference sequence). This CDR3 is 12 amino acids long. The CDR3 here is CSADPRVDEQFF. In nucleotides, the CDR3 is TGCAGTGCTGACCCTAGGGTCGATGAGCAGTTCTTC.

This clonotype was counted many times. This sequence joins TRBV20-1 and TRBJ1-1, with D hard to call. V was pared by 3 bases and J by 4 bases, with 18 bases between. The CDR3 extends over 15 amino acids. In germline, CDR1 is DFQATT, CDR2 SNEGSKA (reference sequence). CDR3 in amino acids: CSARDPRGSVTEAFF. For the CDR3, the DNA is TGCAGTGCTAGGGATCCCCGCGGGTCCGTCACTGAAGCTTTCTTT.

The V gene is TRBV4-1, the J gene TRBJ2-7, with 8 positions matching TRBD2. Germline V gives CDR1 MGHRA, CDR2 YSYEKL. The junction had 9 bases not matched to a gene; V was cut back by 3 bases and J by 5 bases. The CDR3 sequence is 15 residues long. CDR3 nucleotides: TGCGCCAGCAGCCATCCGGCGGGACTAGGGAACGAGCAGTACTTC. Translation gives CASSHPAGLGNEQYF.

This clonotype was seen ten or more times. V usage is TRBV6-5 and J usage is TRBJ1-5; possible D gene TRBD1, 5 bases. The CDR3 runs 15 residues. CDR1 MNHEY and CDR2 SVGAGI come from the germline V gene. V dropped 5 bases and J dropped 5 bases, with 16 bases sitting between them. CDR3 sequence reads: CASSASGTTYQPQHF. The CDR3 region has the DNA TGTGCCAGCAGTGCTTCCGGGACTACGTATCAGCCCCAGCATTTT.

The V gene is TRBV19, the J gene TRBJ1-5, with D tentatively TRBD1 (6 bases). Germline V gives CDR1 LNHDA, CDR2 SQIVND (reference sequence). The CDR3 sequence is 12 residues long. V gave up 2 bases and J gave up 11 bases, with 10 bases separating them. The CDR3 reads CASSITGASQHF. CDR3 coding DNA: TGTGCCAGTAGTATAACGGGGGCGTCCCAGCATTTT.

This clonotype was counted many times. The rearrangement joins TRBV20-1 to TRBJ1-5; 7 bases align to TRBD1. The V gene's germline CDR1 is DFQATT and CDR2 SNEGSKA (reference sequence). This CDR3 comprises 15 residues. V dropped 6 bases and J dropped 1; count of bases not matched to a gene: 9. The CDR3 coding sequence is TGCAGTGCCCTACGCACAGGGGCCAGCAATCAGCCCCAGCATTTT. It codes for CSALRTGASNQPQHF.

At least ten counts were recorded for this clonotype. V and J are TRBV12-3 or TRBV12-4 and TRBJ2-7; TRBD1 aligns across 9 bases. The CDR3 is made up of 14 amino acids. With 6 bases clipped from V and 1 base from J, the junction kept 4 bases outside the gene matches. The CDR3 DNA sequence: TGTGCCAGCAGGGGGACAGGGATTTCCTACGAGCAGTACTTC. This codes for CASRGTGISYEQYF.

The rearrangement links TRBV5-6 to TRBJ2-3; no firm D call. The V gene lost 4 bases and the J gene lost 0 bases, with 12 bases spanning the gap. Germline-derived CDR1 and CDR2 are SGHDT and YYEEEE. The CDR3 length is 15 residues. The CDR3 reads CASSRWRISTDTQYF. The DNA for the CDR3 is TGTGCCAGCAGCCGATGGCGGATTAGCACAGATACGCAGTATTTT.

The chain carries TRBV19 and TRBJ1-2; D is possibly TRBD1 (5 bases). Trimming removed 6 bases from V and 2 bases from J, with 10 bases in between. The CDR3 loop spans 13 amino acids. Germline CDR1 is LNHDA and CDR2 is SQIVND (reference sequence). Written as DNA, the CDR3 is TGTGCCAGTAGGGGGCCGGGGAACTATGGCTACACCTTC. As protein: CASRGPGNYGYTF.

The chain combines TRBV5-5 with TRBJ2-7, with TRBD1 identical over 8 bases. This CDR3 spans 15 amino acids. The junction had 10 bases not matched to a gene; V was cut back by 2 bases and J by 6 bases. The germline CDR1 and CDR2 sequences are SGHKS and YYEKEE (reference sequence). The CDR3 sequence: CASSFQQGVGAEQYF. In DNA form, the CDR3 reads TGTGCCAGCAGCTTCCAACAGGGGGTGGGAGCCGAGCAGTACTTC.

This clonotype was detected only a few times. The rearrangement links TRBV27 to TRBJ1-2; 7 bases match TRBD1. The V gene end was trimmed by 5 bases and the J gene end by 4 bases; junction bases not matched to a gene: 19. Germline CDR1 reads MNHEY; CDR2 reads SMNVEV (reference sequence). The CDR3 loop spans 18 amino acids. DNA of the CDR3: TGTGCCAGCAGTCCCGGGCTAACCCGACAGGGCGGAGGCTATGGCTACACCTTC. Residues: CASSPGLTRQGGGYGYTF.

Only a few counts were recorded for this clonotype. This rearrangement joins TRBV15 to TRBJ1-2; D may be TRBD1 (5 bases). CDR1 and CDR2 (germline): LNHNV, YYDKDF (reference sequence). This CDR3 has 13 amino acids. Trimming removed 0 bases from V and 4 bases from J, with 6 bases in between. CDR3: CATSRDRVYGYTF. As DNA, the CDR3 is TGTGCCACCAGCAGAGACAGGGTCTATGGCTACACCTTC.

This CDR3 is CSALMGQVGQPQHF. CDR3 DNA: TGCAGTGCTTTAATGGGACAGGTGGGTCAGCCCCAGCATTTT. The chain recombines TRBV20-1 with TRBJ1-5, with 8 bases aligning to TRBD1. This CDR3 comprises 14 residues. Per germline, CDR1 DFQATT and CDR2 SNEGSKA (reference sequence). J was trimmed by 6 bases and V by 5 bases; bases with no gene match: 9.

The rearrangement links TRBV28 to TRBJ2-7, with D unclear. In germline, CDR1 is MDHEN, CDR2 SYDVKM. The CDR3 is 11 amino acids. Between the trimmed V and J ends, which lost 8 bases and 6 bases, there was a span of 11 bases. The CDR3 loop is CASSVYGEQYF. CDR3 coding DNA: TGTGCCAGCTCCGTATACGGCGAGCAGTACTTC.

This clonotype was counted ten times or more. The chain recombines TRBV7-6 with TRBJ2-1; no firm D call. The CDR3 extends over 16 amino acids. Germline assignment: CDR1 SGHVS and CDR2 FNYEAQ. V lost 5 bases, J lost 0 bases, and 14 bases lay in between. CDR3 DNA sequence: TGTGCCAGCAGCCCTGAACCTCTCAGCTCCTACAATGAGCAGTTCTTC. It specifies CASSPEPLSSYNEQFF.

The CDR3 is CAISDPGQFNYGYTF. The CDR3 coding sequence is TGTGCCATCAGTGATCCGGGACAGTTTAACTATGGCTACACCTTC. The chain couples TRBV10-3 to TRBJ1-2, with 7 bases identical to TRBD1. This CDR3 has 15 amino acids. The germline CDR1 and CDR2 sequences are ENHRY and SYGVKD. After removal of 3 bases from V and 1 base from J, the junction contained 5 bases not matched to a gene.

The CDR3 region has the DNA TGCGCCAGCAGCTCGACCCTAGCGGGCGGTGAGACCCAGTACTTC. Protein product: CASSSTLAGGETQYF. The chain recombines TRBV5-1 with TRBJ2-5; 8 nucleotides agree with TRBD2. Germline loops: CDR1 SGHRS, CDR2 YFSETQ. This CDR3 has 15 amino acids. Germline trimming cut 3 bases from V and 5 bases from J; bases unmatched to any gene: 9.

This clonotype showed up just once. This chain joins TRBV28 and TRBJ2-7; no clear D gene. CDR3 length: 15 amino acids. Per the germline V gene, CDR1 is MDHEN and CDR2 is SYDVKM. The ends were cut back, 2 bases at V and 3 bases at J, with 14 bases in the middle. In nucleotides, the CDR3 is TGTGCCAGCAGTTTAGCCCGGATTCCCAACTACGAGCAGTACTTC. Its translation: CASSLARIPNYEQYF.

This clonotype was counted ten times or more. The chain couples TRBV10-3 to TRBJ2-5, with D perhaps matching TRBD1 or TRBD2 (6 bases each). The germline V gene has CDR1 ENHRY and CDR2 SYGVKD. This CDR3 region has 14 residues. V lost 2 bases, J lost 5 bases, and 12 bases lay in between. This chain's CDR3 is CAISERGDGETQYF. The CDR3 bases are TGTGCCATCAGTGAGAGGGGGGACGGTGAGACCCAGTACTTC.

This clonotype has only a few counts. The chain uses TRBV7-3 and TRBJ2-3; D uncertain. This CDR3 is built from 15 residues. V was trimmed by 0 bases and J by 4 bases, leaving 11 bases between them. Germline loops: CDR1 SGHTA, CDR2 FQGTGA. The CDR3 DNA follows: TGTGCCAGCAGCTTAACGAGTAGGCCGGCAGATACGCAGTATTTT. Translating gives CASSLTSRPADTQYF.

This clonotype showed up just a few times. The chain has TRBV28 and TRBJ2-7, with a possible D match to TRBD2 (6 bases). The V end was cut by 6 bases, the J end by 3 bases, with 18 bases between. Per the germline V gene, CDR1 is MDHEN and CDR2 is SYDVKM. CDR3 length: 15 residues. The CDR3 is CASSPYLASFYEQYF. Written as DNA, the CDR3 is TGTGCCAGCAGCCCCTACCTAGCGTCGTTCTACGAGCAGTACTTC.

This clonotype was seen only a few times. The chain joins TRBV9 to TRBJ2-5; 11 nucleotides align to TRBD2. CDR1 is SGDLS and CDR2 is YYNGEE in the germline V gene. The V and J ends lost 0 bases and 1 base, in that order; junction bases with no gene match: 2. The CDR3 length is 16 residues. CDR3 in amino acids: CASSVGLAGLQETQYF. In nucleotides, the CDR3 is TGTGCCAGCAGCGTAGGACTAGCGGGACTCCAAGAGACCCAGTACTTC.

This chain uses TRBV7-2 with TRBJ2-4, with D unclear. V lost 5 bases and J lost 3, with 17 bases in between. CDR1 and CDR2 (germline): SGHTA, FQGNSA. The CDR3 totals 16 residues. CDR3 nucleotides: TGTGCCAGCAGCCCGATATACGACTCGGGCAAAAACATTCAGTACTTC. It is translated as CASSPIYDSGKNIQYF.

This clonotype was detected only a few times. The chain joins TRBV6-5 to TRBJ2-7; TRBD2 matches at 8 bases. V was pared by 6 bases and J by 1 base, with 8 bases of the junction left unmatched. Germline loops: CDR1 MNHEY, CDR2 SVGAGI. The CDR3 is 15 amino acids. The CDR3 DNA reads TGTGCCAGCAGCAGGGCTAGCGGGTTATCCTACGAGCAGTACTTC. This codes for CASSRASGLSYEQYF.

The chain couples TRBV5-1 to TRBJ2-4; D not certain. Germline CDR1 and CDR2: SGHRS and YFSETQ. The length of the CDR3 is 14 residues. With 0 bases removed from V and 7 bases from J, the gap between germline ends came to 11 bases. The CDR3, as DNA: TGCGCCAGCAGCTTGGATCCGGGTATCAACATTCAGTACTTC. As protein: CASSLDPGINIQYF. Looking up the rest from reference TRBV5-1 and TRBJ2-4 gives the full variable domain: KAGVTQTPRYLIKTRGQQVTLSCSPISGHRSVSWYQQTPGQGLQFLFEYFSETQRNKGNFPGRFSGRQFSNSRSEMNVSTLELGDSALYLCASSLDPGINIQYFGAGTRLSVL.